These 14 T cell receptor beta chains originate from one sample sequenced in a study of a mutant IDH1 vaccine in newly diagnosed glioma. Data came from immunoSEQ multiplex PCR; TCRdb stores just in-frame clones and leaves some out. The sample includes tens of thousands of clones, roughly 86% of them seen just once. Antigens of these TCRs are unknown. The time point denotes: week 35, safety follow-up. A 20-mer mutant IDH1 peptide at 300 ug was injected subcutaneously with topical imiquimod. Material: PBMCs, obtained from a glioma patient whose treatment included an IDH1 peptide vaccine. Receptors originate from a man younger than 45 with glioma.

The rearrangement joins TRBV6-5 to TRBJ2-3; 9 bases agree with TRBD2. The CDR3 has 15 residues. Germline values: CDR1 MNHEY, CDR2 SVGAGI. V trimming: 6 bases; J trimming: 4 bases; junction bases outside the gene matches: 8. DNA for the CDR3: TGTGCCAGCAGCCCCGGGGTAGCGGGAGCAGATACGCAGTATTTT. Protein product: CASSPGVAGADTQYF.

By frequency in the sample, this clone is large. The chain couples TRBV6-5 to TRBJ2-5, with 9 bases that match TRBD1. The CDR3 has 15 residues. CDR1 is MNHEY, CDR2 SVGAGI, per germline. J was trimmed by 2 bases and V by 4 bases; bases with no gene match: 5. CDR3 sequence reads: CASSSGTGKQETQYF. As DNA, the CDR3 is TGTGCCAGCAGTTCGGGGACAGGGAAGCAAGAGACCCAGTACTTC.

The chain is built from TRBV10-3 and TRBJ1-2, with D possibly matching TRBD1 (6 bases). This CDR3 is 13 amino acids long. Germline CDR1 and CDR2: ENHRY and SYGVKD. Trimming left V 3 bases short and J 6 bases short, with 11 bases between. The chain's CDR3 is CAISEEQGHGYTF. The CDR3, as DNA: TGTGCCATCAGTGAAGAACAGGGACATGGCTACACCTTC.

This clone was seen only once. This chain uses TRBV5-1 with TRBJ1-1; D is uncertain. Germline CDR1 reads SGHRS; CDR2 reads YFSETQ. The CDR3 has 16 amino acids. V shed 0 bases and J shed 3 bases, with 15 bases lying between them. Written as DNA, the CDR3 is TGCGCCAGCAGCTTGGTTGCTTTAGCCTCGGACACTGAAGCTTTCTTT. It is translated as CASSLVALASDTEAFF. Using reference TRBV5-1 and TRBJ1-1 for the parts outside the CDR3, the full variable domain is KAGVTQTPRYLIKTRGQQVTLSCSPISGHRSVSWYQQTPGQGLQFLFEYFSETQRNKGNFPGRFSGRQFSNSRSEMNVSTLELGDSALYLCASSLVALASDTEAFFGQGTRLTVV.

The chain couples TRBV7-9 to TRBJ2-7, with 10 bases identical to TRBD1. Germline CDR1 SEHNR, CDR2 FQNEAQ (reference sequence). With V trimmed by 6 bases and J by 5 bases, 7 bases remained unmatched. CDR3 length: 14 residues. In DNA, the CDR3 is TGTGCCAGCAGTTCGGGACAGGGGATACACGAGCAGTACTTC. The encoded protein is CASSSGQGIHEQYF.

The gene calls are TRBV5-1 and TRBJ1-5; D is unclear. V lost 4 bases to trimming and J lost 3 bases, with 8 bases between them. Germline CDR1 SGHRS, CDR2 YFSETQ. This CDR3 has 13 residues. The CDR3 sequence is CASSRGYNQPQHF. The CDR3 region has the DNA TGCGCCAGCAGCCGAGGGTACAATCAGCCCCAGCATTTT.

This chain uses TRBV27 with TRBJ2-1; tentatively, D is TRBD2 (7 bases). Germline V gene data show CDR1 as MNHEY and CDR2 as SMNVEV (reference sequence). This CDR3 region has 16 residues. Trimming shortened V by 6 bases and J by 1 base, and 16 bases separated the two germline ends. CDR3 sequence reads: CASRGGNRESYNEQFF. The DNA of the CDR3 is TGTGCCAGCAGGGGGGGGAACAGGGAGTCCTACAATGAGCAGTTCTTC.

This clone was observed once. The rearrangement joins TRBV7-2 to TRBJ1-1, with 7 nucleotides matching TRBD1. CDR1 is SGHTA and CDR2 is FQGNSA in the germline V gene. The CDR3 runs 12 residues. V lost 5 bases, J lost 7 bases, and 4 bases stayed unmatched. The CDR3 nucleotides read TGTGCCAGCAGCCACAGGGGAGGTGAAGCTTTCTTT. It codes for CASSHRGGEAFF.

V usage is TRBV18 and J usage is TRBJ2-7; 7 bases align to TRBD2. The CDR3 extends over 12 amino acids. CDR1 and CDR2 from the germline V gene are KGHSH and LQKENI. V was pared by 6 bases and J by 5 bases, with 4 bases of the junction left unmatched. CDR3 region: CASSPGGNEQYF. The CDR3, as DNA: TGTGCCAGCTCCCCGGGGGGTAACGAGCAGTACTTC.

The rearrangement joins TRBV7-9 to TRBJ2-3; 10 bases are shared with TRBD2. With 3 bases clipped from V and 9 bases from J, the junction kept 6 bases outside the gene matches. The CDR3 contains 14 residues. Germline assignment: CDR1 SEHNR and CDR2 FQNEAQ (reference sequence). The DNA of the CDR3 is TGTGCCAGCAGCTTGGGCCTAGCGGGAGACACGCAGTATTTT. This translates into CASSLGLAGDTQYF.

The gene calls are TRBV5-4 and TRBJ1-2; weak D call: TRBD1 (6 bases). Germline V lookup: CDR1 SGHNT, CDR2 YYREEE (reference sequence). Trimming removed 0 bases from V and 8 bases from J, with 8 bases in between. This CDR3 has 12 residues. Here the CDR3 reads CASSLEGEGYTF. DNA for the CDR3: TGTGCCAGCAGCTTGGAGGGGGAGGGCTACACCTTC.

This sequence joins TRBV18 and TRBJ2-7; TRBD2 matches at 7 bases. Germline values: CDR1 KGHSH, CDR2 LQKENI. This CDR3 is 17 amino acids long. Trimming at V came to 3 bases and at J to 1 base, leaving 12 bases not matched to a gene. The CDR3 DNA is TGTGCCAGCTCACCCTTGGGAGGGACCACCTCATCCTACGAGCAGTACTTC. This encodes CASSPLGGTTSSYEQYF.

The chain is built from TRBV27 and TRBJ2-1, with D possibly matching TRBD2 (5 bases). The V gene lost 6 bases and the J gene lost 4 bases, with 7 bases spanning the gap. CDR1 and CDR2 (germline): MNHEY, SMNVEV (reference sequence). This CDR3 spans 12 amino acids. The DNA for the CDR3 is TGTGCCAGCAGAGAGGGTTACAATGAGCAGTTCTTC. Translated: CASREGYNEQFF.

CDR3 bases: TGCGCCAGCAGCCCCGAGGCGGGGGGCGGCAATCAGCCCCAGCATTTT. As protein: CASSPEAGGGNQPQHF. V is TRBV5-1 and J is TRBJ1-5, with a tentative D call TRBD1 (6 bases). The V gene lost 4 bases and the J gene lost 2 bases, with 16 bases spanning the gap. CDR1 and CDR2 (germline): SGHRS, YFSETQ. The CDR3 consists of 16 residues.